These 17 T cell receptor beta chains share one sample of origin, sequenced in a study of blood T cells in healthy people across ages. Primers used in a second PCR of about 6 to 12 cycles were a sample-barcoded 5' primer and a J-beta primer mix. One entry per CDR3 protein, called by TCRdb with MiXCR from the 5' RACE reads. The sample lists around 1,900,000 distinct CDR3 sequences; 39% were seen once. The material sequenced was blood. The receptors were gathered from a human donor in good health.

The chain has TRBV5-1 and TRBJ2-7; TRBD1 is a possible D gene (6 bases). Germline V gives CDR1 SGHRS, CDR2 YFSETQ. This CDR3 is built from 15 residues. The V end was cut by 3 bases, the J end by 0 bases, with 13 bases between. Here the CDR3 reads CASSSSGQSSYEQYF. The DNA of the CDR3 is TGCGCCAGCAGCTCAAGCGGACAGAGCTCCTACGAGCAGTACTTC.

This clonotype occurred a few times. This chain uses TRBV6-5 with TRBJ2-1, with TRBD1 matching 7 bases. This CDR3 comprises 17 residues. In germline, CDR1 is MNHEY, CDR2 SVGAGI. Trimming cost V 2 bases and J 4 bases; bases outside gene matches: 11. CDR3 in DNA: TGTGCCAGCAGTTACCATCGACCGGACAGGAGTTACAATGAGCAGTTCTTC. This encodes CASSYHRPDRSYNEQFF.

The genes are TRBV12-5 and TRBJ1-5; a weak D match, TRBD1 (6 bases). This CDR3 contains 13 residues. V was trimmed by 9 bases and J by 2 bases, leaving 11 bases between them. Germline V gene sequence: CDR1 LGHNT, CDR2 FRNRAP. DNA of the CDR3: TGTGCTAGGGGCCGGACAGGCAATCAGCCCCAGCATTTT. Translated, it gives CARGRTGNQPQHF.

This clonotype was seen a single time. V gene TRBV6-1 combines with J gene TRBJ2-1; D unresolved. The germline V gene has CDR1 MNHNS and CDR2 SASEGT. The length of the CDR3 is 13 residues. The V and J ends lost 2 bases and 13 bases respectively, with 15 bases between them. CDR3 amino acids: CASSEKGYETQFF. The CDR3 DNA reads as TGTGCCAGCAGTGAAAAGGGTTACGAGACCCAGTTCTTC.

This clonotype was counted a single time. For the CDR3, the DNA is TGTGCCAGCAGTTTTCAGGACAGGGACTACCTTTGGGATGAGCAGTTCTTC. Translation: CASSFQDRDYLWDEQFF. J is TRBJ2-1 and V is TRBV28, with D maybe TRBD1 (8 bases). Deletions cut 3 bases from V and 8 bases from J, with 23 bases between. CDR1 is MDHEN and CDR2 is SYDVKM in the germline V gene. This CDR3 is 17 amino acids long. Together with reference TRBV28 and TRBJ2-1, the CDR3 gives the full variable domain: DVKVTQSSRYLVKRTGEKVFLECVQDMDHENMFWYRQDPGLGLRLIYFSYDVKMKEKGDIPEGYSVSREKKERFSLILESASTNQTSMYLCASSFQDRDYLWDEQFFGPGTRLTVL.

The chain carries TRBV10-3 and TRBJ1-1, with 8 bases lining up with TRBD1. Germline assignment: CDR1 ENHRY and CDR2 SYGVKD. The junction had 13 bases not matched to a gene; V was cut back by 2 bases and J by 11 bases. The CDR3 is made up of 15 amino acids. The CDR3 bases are TGTGCCATCAGTGAGGGGGGACAGGTGACCAAGACGGCTTTCTTT. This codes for CAISEGGQVTKTAFF.

CDR3 amino acids: CASSPGLAGALDTQYF. The CDR3 DNA sequence: TGCGCCAGCAGCCCGGGACTAGCGGGGGCTTTAGATACGCAGTATTTT. The chain has TRBV4-1 and TRBJ2-3; 14 nucleotides line up with TRBD2. The ends lost 4 bases at V and 5 bases at J; junction bases unmatched: 5. Germline V gives CDR1 MGHRA, CDR2 YSYEKL. The CDR3 runs to 16 residues.

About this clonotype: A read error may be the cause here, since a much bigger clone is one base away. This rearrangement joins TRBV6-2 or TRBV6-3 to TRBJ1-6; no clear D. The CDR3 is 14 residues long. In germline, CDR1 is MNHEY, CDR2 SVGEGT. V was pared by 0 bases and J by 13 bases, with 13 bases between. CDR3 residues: CASSYSAASDPLHF. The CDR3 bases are TGTGCCAGCAGTTACTCGGCTGCGTCCGATCCCCTCCACTTT.

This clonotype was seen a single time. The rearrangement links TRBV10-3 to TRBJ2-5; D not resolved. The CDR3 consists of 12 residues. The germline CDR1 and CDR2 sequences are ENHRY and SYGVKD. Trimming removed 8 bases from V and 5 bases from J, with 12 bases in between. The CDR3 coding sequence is TGTGCCATCTCGGCGGCATTGGAGACCCAGTACTTC. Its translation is CAISAALETQYF.

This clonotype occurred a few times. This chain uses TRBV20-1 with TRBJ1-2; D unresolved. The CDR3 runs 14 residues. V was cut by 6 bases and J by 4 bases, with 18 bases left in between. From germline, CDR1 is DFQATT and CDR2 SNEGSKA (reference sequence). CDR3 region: CSAQAIRLLYGYTF. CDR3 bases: TGCAGTGCCCAGGCCATTCGGCTTCTCTATGGCTACACCTTC.

CDR3 DNA: TGCGCCAGCAGCCAAGGGGGGACAGGCAACGAGCAGTACTTC. Residues: CASSQGGTGNEQYF. V gene TRBV4-3 combines with J gene TRBJ2-4; TRBD1 matches 8 bases. Gene TRBJ2-7 matches the end of the DNA better, so the J call may be wrong. Germline V gene sequence: CDR1 LGHNA, CDR2 YSLEER. The CDR3 runs to 14 residues.

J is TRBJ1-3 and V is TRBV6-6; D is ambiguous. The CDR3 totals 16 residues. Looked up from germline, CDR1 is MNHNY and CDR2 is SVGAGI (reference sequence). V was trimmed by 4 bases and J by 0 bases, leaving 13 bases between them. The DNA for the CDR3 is TGTGCCAGCAGTTGGGGTCGGGTCGACTCTGGAAACACCATATATTTT. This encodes CASSWGRVDSGNTIYF.

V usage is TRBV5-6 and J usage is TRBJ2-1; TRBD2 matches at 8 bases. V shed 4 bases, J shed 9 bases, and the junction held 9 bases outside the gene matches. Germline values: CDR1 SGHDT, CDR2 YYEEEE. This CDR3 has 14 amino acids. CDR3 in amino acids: CASSRGLVPGEQFF. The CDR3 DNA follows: TGTGCCAGCAGCCGGGGACTAGTCCCTGGTGAGCAGTTCTTC. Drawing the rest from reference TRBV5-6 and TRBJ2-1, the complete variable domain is DAGVTQSPTHLIKTRGQQVTLRCSPKSGHDTVSWYQQALGQGPQFIFQYYEEEERQRGNFPDRFSGHQFPNYSSELNVNALLLGDSALYLCASSRGLVPGEQFFGPGTRLTVL.

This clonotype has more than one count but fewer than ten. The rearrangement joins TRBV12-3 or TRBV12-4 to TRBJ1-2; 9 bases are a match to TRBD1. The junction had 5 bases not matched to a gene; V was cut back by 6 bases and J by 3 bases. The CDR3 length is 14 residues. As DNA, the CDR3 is TGTGCCAGCAGGCTACAGGGGGCGTACTATGGCTACACCTTC. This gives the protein CASRLQGAYYGYTF.

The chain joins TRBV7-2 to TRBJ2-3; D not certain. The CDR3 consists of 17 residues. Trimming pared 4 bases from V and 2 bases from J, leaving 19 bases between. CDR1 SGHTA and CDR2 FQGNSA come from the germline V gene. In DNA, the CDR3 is TGTGCCAGCAGCTCCCAGCCCGCCTTAGACGCCACAGATACGCAGTATTTT. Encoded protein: CASSSQPALDATDTQYF.

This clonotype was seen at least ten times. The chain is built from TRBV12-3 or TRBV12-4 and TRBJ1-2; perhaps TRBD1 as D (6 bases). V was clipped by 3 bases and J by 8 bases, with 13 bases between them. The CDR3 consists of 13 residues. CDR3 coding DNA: TGTGCCAGCAGTTTGGGTCAGGGGTCAGGCTACACCTTC. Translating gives CASSLGQGSGYTF.

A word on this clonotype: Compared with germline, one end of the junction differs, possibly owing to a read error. CDR3 in DNA: TGTGCCAGCAGCCTCTCTAGGTTTAGCTCCTGCGAGCAGTACTTC. It encodes CASSLSRFSSCEQYF. The chain has TRBV7-2 and TRBJ2-7; no reliable D call. There are 15 residues in the CDR3. In germline, CDR1 is SGHTA, CDR2 FQGNSA. Together with reference TRBV7-2 and TRBJ2-7, the CDR3 gives the full variable domain: GAGVSQSPSNKVTEKGKDVELRCDPISGHTALYWYRQSLGQGLEFLIYFQGNSAPDKSGLPSDRFSAERTGGSVSTLTIQRTQQEDSAVYLCASSLSRFSSCEQYFGPGTRLTVT.